This T cell receptor (beta chain) was documented in a study of blood T cell repertoires in COVID-19. In the authors' workflow: Estimation of nucleated cell counts relied on the amplification of reference gene primers. Only in-frame clones appear in the TCRdb table, and some are missing; sequencing was by immunoSEQ multiplex PCR. From that table come the V and J calls and clone size; the DNA was used to work out D and trimming. The table records about 210,000 clones, approximately 90% of them present only once. This clone was recorded a few times. The material sequenced was peripheral blood. This receptor was obtained from a man in his forties with acute or convalescent COVID-19.

The CDR3 DNA reads as TGTGCCAGCAGTGTCGGGAGGGGCGCTGAAGCTTTCTTT. Protein: CASSVGRGAEAFF. The V call is TRBV6-4, the J call TRBJ1-1; D is perhaps TRBD1 (5 bases). CDR1 and CDR2 (germline): MRHNA, SNTAGT. Trimming stripped 4 bases from V and 6 bases from J, with 12 bases between. CDR3 length equals 13 residues.